Each of the 24 T cell receptor beta chains below was sequenced from the same sample in a study of cytomegalovirus exposure and HLA in healthy donors. PCR amplification relied on 60 Vbeta primers (plus 13 Jbeta primers). Libraries were prepared by immunoSEQ multiplex PCR; TCRdb keeps only in-frame clonotypes and omits some of them. The sample contains over 120,000 clones, 75% to 90% of which appear only once. Sequencing was performed on PBMCs. The receptor set was obtained from a woman in her twenties or thirties in good health and CMV-seronegative.

V and J are TRBV6-5 and TRBJ2-7; no clear D gene. The CDR3 totals 14 residues. V was cut by 0 bases and J by 3 bases, with 9 bases left in between. Germline assignment: CDR1 MNHEY and CDR2 SVGAGI. The CDR3 nucleotides are TGTGCCAGCAGTTACTCCGGGTCAAACTACGAGCAGTACTTC. This translates into CASSYSGSNYEQYF.

The chain combines TRBV11-1 with TRBJ1-2; TRBD1 aligns across 10 bases. Germline values: CDR1 SGHAT, CDR2 FQDESV (reference sequence). Unmatched junction bases numbered 10, after V lost 6 bases and J lost 3 bases. This CDR3 is built from 16 residues. CDR3 in DNA: TGTGCCAGCAGGGATCCCGGGACAGGGGAGGACTATGGCTACACCTTC. It yields the protein CASRDPGTGEDYGYTF.

The chain joins TRBV7-9 to TRBJ2-7; 9 bases are a match to TRBD1. CDR3 size: 13 residues. V shed 4 bases and J 4 bases; nucleotides not matched to a gene: 2. Germline assignment: CDR1 SEHNR and CDR2 FQNEAQ (reference sequence). CDR3 sequence reads: CASSWTGAYEQYF. The CDR3, as DNA: TGTGCCAGCAGCTGGACAGGGGCGTACGAGCAGTACTTC.

A single count supports this clone. As DNA, the CDR3 is TGCGCCAGCAGGAGGGGCGGGGACAGGGTTTACAATGAGCAGTTCTTC. It codes for CASRRGGDRVYNEQFF. This chain connects TRBV5-1 to TRBJ2-1; 9 nucleotides line up with TRBD1. The ends lost 5 bases at V and 4 bases at J; junction bases unmatched: 10. The CDR3 totals 16 residues. The germline gives CDR1 SGHRS, CDR2 YFSETQ.

This clone was counted a few times. One junction end does not reproduce the germline sequence, and a read error may be involved. V is TRBV7-9 and J is TRBJ2-3; D remains unclear. Germline CDR1 and CDR2: SEHNR and FQNEAQ (reference sequence). There are 14 residues in the CDR3. In DNA, the CDR3 is TGTTCCAGCAGCTTAGTAGTGAGCACAGATACGCAGTATTTT. It translates to CSSSLVVSTDTQYF.

The V gene is TRBV19, the J gene TRBJ1-5; 10 nucleotides agree with TRBD1. Unmatched junction bases numbered 5, after V lost 4 bases and J lost 2 bases. The CDR3 extends over 16 amino acids. CDR1 LNHDA and CDR2 SQIVND come from the germline V gene (reference sequence). The CDR3 is CASSTTGGIGNQPQHF. CDR3 nucleotide sequence: TGTGCCAGTAGTACGACAGGGGGCATCGGCAATCAGCCCCAGCATTTT. Full variable domain (remainder filled in from reference TRBV19 and TRBJ1-5): DGGITQSPKYLFRKEGQNVTLSCEQNLNHDAMYWYRQDPGQGLRLIYYSQIVNDFQKGDIAEGYSVSREKKESFPLTVTSAQKNPTAFYLCASSTTGGIGNQPQHFGDGTRLSIL.

The CDR3 spells CASSWGQGSGEKLFF. Written as DNA, the CDR3 is TGTGCCAGCAGCTGGGGACAGGGTTCGGGTGAAAAACTGTTTTTT. The chain couples TRBV7-9 to TRBJ1-4; 9 nucleotides align to TRBD1. Per germline, CDR1 SEHNR and CDR2 FQNEAQ (reference sequence). The CDR3 is 15 amino acids. The V gene end was trimmed by 4 bases and the J gene end by 7 bases; junction bases not matched to a gene: 7.

The gene calls are TRBV4-1 and TRBJ2-2; 12 nucleotides match TRBD2. The CDR3 is 16 amino acids. Germline lookup yields CDR1 MGHRA and CDR2 YSYEKL. The V segment lost 1 base and the J segment 7 bases; nucleotides outside the gene matches: 4. The DNA of the CDR3 is TGCGCCAGCAGCCAAGGACTGGGACTAGCGGGCGGGGAGCTGTTTTTT. It codes for CASSQGLGLAGGELFF.

The chain carries TRBV9 and TRBJ2-1; 10 nucleotides agree with TRBD2. V dropped 4 bases and J dropped 9; count of bases not matched to a gene: 19. The germline CDR1 and CDR2 sequences are SGDLS and YYNGEE. The CDR3 covers 18 residues. The CDR3 loop reads CASSPRLAGALVYPEQFF. As DNA, the CDR3 is TGTGCCAGCAGCCCCCGTCTAGCGGGAGCGTTAGTATATCCTGAGCAGTTCTTC.

This sequence joins TRBV30 and TRBJ2-7; 7 nucleotides line up with TRBD1. J lost 1 base, V lost 0 bases, and 3 bases had no gene match. Germline loops: CDR1 GTSNPN, CDR2 SVGIG (reference sequence). CDR3 length equals 14 residues. CDR3 region: CAWSVGTVSYEQYF. The CDR3 DNA reads TGTGCCTGGAGTGTAGGGACAGTTTCCTACGAGCAGTACTTC. The variable domain in full, completed from reference TRBV30 and TRBJ2-7, reads SQTIHQWPATLVQPVGSPLSLECTVEGTSNPNLYWYRQAAGRGLQLLFYSVGIGQISSEVPQNLSASRPQDRQFILSSKKLLLSDSGFYLCAWSVGTVSYEQYFGPGTRLTVT.

The sample holds a few counts of this clone. The chain is built from TRBV9 and TRBJ1-4; D ambiguous. Trimming pared 0 bases from V and 5 bases from J, leaving 8 bases between. Germline assignment: CDR1 SGDLS and CDR2 YYNGEE. The CDR3 loop spans 14 amino acids. The CDR3 coding sequence is TGTGCCAGCAGCGTAGATCCGGGGAATGAAAAACTGTTTTTT. Translation gives CASSVDPGNEKLFF.

This clone appeared a few times. This rearrangement joins TRBV5-6 to TRBJ2-6, with TRBD2 identical over 10 bases. This CDR3 is built from 16 residues. Germline V lookup: CDR1 SGHDT, CDR2 YYEEEE. J lost 2 bases, V lost 3 bases, and 2 bases had no gene match. The CDR3 DNA follows: TGTGCCAGCAGCTGGGGGACTAGCGCTGGGGCCAACGTCCTGACTTTC. It encodes CASSWGTSAGANVLTF.

The chain links TRBV30 to TRBJ1-3; possibly TRBD1 for D (6 bases). V lost 5 bases and J 11 bases, leaving 19 bases between the germline ends. The CDR3 extends over 13 amino acids. Germline CDR1 and CDR2: GTSNPN and SVGIG (reference sequence). The CDR3 DNA sequence: TGTGCCTGGGGAGAAGGAAGGGGGTGTTCCATATATTTT. It yields the protein CAWGEGRGCSIYF.

This clone came up once. V is TRBV7-9 and J is TRBJ2-7; weak D call: TRBD1 (6 bases). The V gene's germline CDR1 is SEHNR and CDR2 FQNEAQ (reference sequence). V was cut by 5 bases and J by 8 bases, with 13 bases left in between. The CDR3 runs 12 residues. This chain's CDR3 is CASSARGRQQYF. For the CDR3, the DNA is TGTGCCAGCAGCGCCAGGGGACGGCAGCAGTACTTC.

The chain links TRBV4-2 to TRBJ2-1; a possible D gene is TRBD2 (5 bases). The CDR3 is 14 amino acids. V was shortened by 3 bases and J by 6 bases, with 12 bases between the two germline ends. Germline assignment: CDR1 LGHNA and CDR2 YNFKEQ. CDR3 residues: CASSHISVSNEQFF. In DNA, the CDR3 is TGTGCCAGCAGCCATATTAGCGTTAGCAATGAGCAGTTCTTC.

The chain uses TRBV15 and TRBJ2-6; D is possibly TRBD1 (5 bases). V gave up 6 bases and J gave up 4 bases, with 10 bases separating them. CDR3 length: 14 residues. Germline V gene lookup returns CDR1 LNHNV and CDR2 YYDKDF (reference sequence). The CDR3 here is CATRARVGANVLTF. The CDR3 DNA sequence: TGTGCCACCAGGGCCAGGGTCGGGGCCAACGTCCTGACTTTC.

This clone was counted between two and nine times. The chain recombines TRBV27 with TRBJ2-7; weak D call: TRBD1 (5 bases). V lost 4 bases, J lost 0 bases, and 7 bases lay in between. Per the germline V gene, CDR1 is MNHEY and CDR2 is SMNVEV (reference sequence). CDR3 size: 13 residues. The DNA of the CDR3 is TGTGCCAGCAGTTACAGGTACTCCTACGAGCAGTACTTC. Protein sequence: CASSYRYSYEQYF.

V usage is TRBV5-4 and J usage is TRBJ1-2; D is unresolved. The CDR3 has 15 residues. Germline V gene sequence: CDR1 SGHNT, CDR2 YYREEE (reference sequence). V lost 3 bases and J lost 0, with 12 bases in between. Here the CDR3 reads CASSSLRVPNYGYTF. The CDR3 nucleotides read TGTGCCAGCAGCTCGCTTCGAGTCCCTAACTATGGCTACACCTTC.

This clone has a handful of counts. V is TRBV4-1 and J is TRBJ1-2; weak D call: TRBD1 (5 bases). Looked up from germline, CDR1 is MGHRA and CDR2 is YSYEKL. V gave up 1 base and J gave up 5 bases, with 14 bases separating them. This CDR3 spans 15 amino acids. The CDR3 DNA follows: TGCGCCAGCAGCCAAGTTGGGACTGCGTCTTATGGCTACACCTTC. This encodes CASSQVGTASYGYTF.

This clone was seen many times. The gene calls are TRBV7-8 and TRBJ2-7; 8 bases match TRBD1. The CDR3 sequence is 15 residues long. The ends lost 2 bases at V and 3 bases at J; junction bases unmatched: 6. The V gene's germline CDR1 is SGHVS and CDR2 FQNEAQ. CDR3 amino acids: CASSLRTGKGYEQYF. CDR3 coding DNA: TGTGCCAGCAGCTTAAGGACAGGGAAGGGCTACGAGCAGTACTTC.

This clone was detected only once. The genes are TRBV2 and TRBJ2-5, with a weak D call TRBD2 (5 bases). This CDR3 is built from 15 residues. Per the germline V gene, CDR1 is SNHLY and CDR2 is FYNNEI. V was clipped by 2 bases and J by 4 bases, with 14 bases between them. CDR3 nucleotide sequence: TGTGCCAGCAGTGAAAGAGGGCCACCCCCAGAGACCCAGTACTTC. Encoded protein: CASSERGPPPETQYF.

The CDR3 loop is CASSHEHREDNEQFF. The DNA for the CDR3 is TGCGCCAGCAGCCACGAACACCGGGAAGACAATGAGCAGTTCTTC. V usage is TRBV4-3 and J usage is TRBJ2-1, with TRBD2 as a possible D gene (5 bases). The V end lost 3 bases, the J end lost 5 bases, and 14 bases lay between the germline ends. The CDR3 runs 15 residues. CDR1 is LGHNA and CDR2 is YSLEER in the germline V gene.

The chain carries TRBV27 and TRBJ2-7; 8 bases are shared with TRBD1. V shed 8 bases, J shed 4 bases, and the junction held 1 base outside the gene matches. This CDR3 is 11 amino acids long. Germline V gene sequence: CDR1 MNHEY, CDR2 SMNVEV (reference sequence). CDR3 loop: CASHRGYEQYF. The CDR3 nucleotides are TGTGCCAGCCACAGGGGGTACGAGCAGTACTTC.

The chain employs TRBV11-3 and TRBJ2-1; TRBD2 aligns across 9 bases. CDR3 length: 16 residues. Per germline, CDR1 SGHNT and CDR2 YENEEA. Germline trimming cut 0 bases from V and 2 bases from J; bases unmatched to any gene: 2. This CDR3 is CASSLEGGGAYNEQFF. In DNA form, the CDR3 reads TGTGCCAGCAGCTTAGAGGGCGGGGGGGCCTACAATGAGCAGTTCTTC.